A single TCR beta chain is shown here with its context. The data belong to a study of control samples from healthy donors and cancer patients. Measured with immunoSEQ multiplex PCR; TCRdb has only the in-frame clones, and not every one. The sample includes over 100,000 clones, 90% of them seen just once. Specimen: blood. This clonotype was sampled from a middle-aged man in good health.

CDR3 sequence: CASNLGRGTYGYTF. CDR3 coding DNA: TGCGCCAGCAACCTAGGTCGGGGCACCTATGGCTACACCTTC. This sequence joins TRBV5-1 and TRBJ1-2; D is perhaps TRBD1 (5 bases). Germline V gene lookup returns CDR1 SGHRS and CDR2 YFSETQ. This CDR3 has 14 amino acids. Trimming left V 6 bases short and J 4 bases short, with 16 bases between.